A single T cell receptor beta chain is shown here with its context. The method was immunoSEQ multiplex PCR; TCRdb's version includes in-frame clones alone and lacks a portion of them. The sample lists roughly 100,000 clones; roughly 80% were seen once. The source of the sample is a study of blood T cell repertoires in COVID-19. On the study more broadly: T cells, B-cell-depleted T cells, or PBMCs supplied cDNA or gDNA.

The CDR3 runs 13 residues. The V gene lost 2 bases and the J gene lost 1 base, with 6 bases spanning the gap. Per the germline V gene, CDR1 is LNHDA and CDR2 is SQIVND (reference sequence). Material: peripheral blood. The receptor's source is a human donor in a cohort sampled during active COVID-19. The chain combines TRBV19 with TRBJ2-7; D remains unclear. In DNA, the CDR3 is TGTGCCAGTAGTATAACAGCATCCTACGAGCAGTACTTC. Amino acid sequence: CASSITASYEQYF.